One T cell receptor beta chain is described in this entry. The target antigen is unknown. CDR1 SGHDT and CDR2 YYEEEE come from the germline V gene. The CDR3 covers 19 residues. Germline trimming cut 0 bases from V and 0 bases from J; bases unmatched to any gene: 6. This table comes from immunoSEQ multiplex PCR, and its TCRdb copy is limited to in-frame clones, with some not included. The data contain approximately 300,000 clones, 86% of them seen just once; the ten biggest clones take up roughly 0.8%. This specimen comes from a study of cytomegalovirus exposure and HLA in healthy donors. In the study overall: It was reported in a later analysis that the approximately 120 validation repertoires used the same platform as the 550 to 800 first-cohort repertoires.

Study-level findings and limits: Cytomegalovirus association was assigned to about 150 TCR beta chains.

The sequencing sample was made of PBMCs. The TCR comes from a woman between 18 and 29 years old in good health and CMV-seronegative. The chain combines TRBV5-6 with TRBJ2-1, with 13 positions matching TRBD2. CDR3 residues: CASSLEGTSGALSYNEQFF. The CDR3 DNA follows: TGTGCCAGCAGCTTGGAGGGGACTAGCGGGGCACTCTCCTACAATGAGCAGTTCTTC.